Shown below are 15 T cell receptor beta chains from a single sample sequenced in a study of brain T cells in children with intractable seizures (dated by TCRdb to the early 2020s). The library was made by the immunoSEQ multiplex PCR assay. Drawn from immuneACCESS, this table holds only the in-frame rearrangements with V and J called that TCRdb kept. Clones are partly lost; checked studies trace under half to an unresolved V gene and leave the rest unexplained. Within this sample are about 340,000 clones, with 85% to 95% of them counted one time only. Of the sample, under 7% falls within the top ten clones. The sample's time point label, decoded: blood from clinic visit 5 months post-surgery; TSC patient then seizure free. Sequenced material: peripheral blood, taken roughly 5 months after surgery. The receptors were gathered from a boy younger than two with tuberous sclerosis and intractable seizures.

This clone came up a few times. The chain recombines TRBV3-1 (or the pseudogene TRBV3-2) with TRBJ1-1; a possible D gene is TRBD1 (5 bases). This CDR3 is built from 14 residues. From germline, CDR1 is LGHDT and CDR2 YNNKEL (reference sequence). V was trimmed by 3 bases and J by 7 bases, leaving 15 bases between them. CDR3 protein: CASSQVGTRGEAFF. In DNA, the CDR3 is TGTGCCAGCAGCCAGGTGGGGACGAGGGGTGAAGCTTTCTTT.

J is TRBJ2-1 and V is TRBV7-8, with D perhaps TRBD1 or TRBD2 (6 bases each). The germline V gene encodes CDR1 SGHVS and CDR2 FQNEAQ. Trimming shortened V by 5 bases and J by 7 bases, and 24 bases separated the two germline ends. CDR3 length: 17 amino acids. DNA of the CDR3: TGTGCCAGCAGCCCGACGCAAACCTACCTAGGGGGGAATGAGCAGTTCTTC. Encoded protein: CASSPTQTYLGGNEQFF.

The V and J genes are TRBV24-1 and TRBJ2-3; D may be TRBD1 (5 bases). Deletions cut 4 bases from V and 1 base from J, with 8 bases between. The CDR3 runs 14 residues. Germline V lookup: CDR1 KGHDR, CDR2 SFDVKD. This CDR3 is CATSEQAGTDTQYF. The CDR3 DNA reads as TGTGCCACCAGTGAACAGGCGGGCACAGATACGCAGTATTTT.

The V gene is TRBV30, the J gene TRBJ2-1; D is perhaps TRBD2 (5 bases). Germline lookup yields CDR1 GTSNPN and CDR2 SVGIG (reference sequence). This CDR3 has 15 residues. The V end lost 0 bases, the J end lost 7 bases, and 16 bases lay between the germline ends. CDR3 bases: TGTGCCTGGAGTGTTGATGAGGGCCACGTAAATGAGCAGTTCTTC. Translation: CAWSVDEGHVNEQFF. Filled out from reference TRBV30 and TRBJ2-1, the complete variable domain reads SQTIHQWPATLVQPVGSPLSLECTVEGTSNPNLYWYRQAAGRGLQLLFYSVGIGQISSEVPQNLSASRPQDRQFILSSKKLLLSDSGFYLCAWSVDEGHVNEQFFGPGTRLTVL.

This sequence joins TRBV11-2 and TRBJ2-3; 13 bases are shared with TRBD2. The ends lost 5 bases at V and 5 bases at J; junction bases unmatched: 10. This CDR3 is built from 17 residues. In germline, CDR1 is SGHAT, CDR2 FQNNGV. Written as DNA, the CDR3 is TGTGCCAGCAGCACCCTACCGGGACTAGCGGGAAGAGATACGCAGTATTTT. This sequence encodes CASSTLPGLAGRDTQYF.

J is TRBJ1-2 and V is TRBV2; a possible D gene is TRBD1 (5 bases). The CDR3 is made up of 15 amino acids. CDR1 is SNHLY, CDR2 FYNNEI, per germline. Between the trimmed V and J ends, which lost 6 bases and 6 bases, there was a span of 20 bases. In nucleotides, the CDR3 is TGTGCCAGCAGCCTCGGACAAGCCCCAAGCAATGGCTACACCTTC. Translation: CASSLGQAPSNGYTF.

V gene TRBV6-5 combines with J gene TRBJ2-1; possibly TRBD1 for D (6 bases). The ends were cut back, 6 bases at V and 12 bases at J, with 18 bases in the middle. The CDR3 sequence is 13 residues long. Germline lookup yields CDR1 MNHEY and CDR2 SVGAGI. CDR3 amino acids: CASSGTNNGGQFF. The CDR3 DNA sequence: TGTGCCAGCAGCGGGACAAATAATGGCGGGCAGTTCTTC.

The gene calls are TRBV18 and TRBJ1-1, with a tentative D call TRBD1 (5 bases). The CDR3 consists of 13 residues. Trimming took off 3 bases at V and 5 bases at J, with 10 bases between the two ends. The germline V gene encodes CDR1 KGHSH and CDR2 LQKENI. DNA of the CDR3: TGTGCCAGCTCACCCAAAGAGGGGACTGAAGCTTTCTTT. It codes for CASSPKEGTEAFF.

The gene calls are TRBV24-1 and TRBJ2-7; TRBD1 matches at 9 bases. The germline gives CDR1 KGHDR, CDR2 SFDVKD. V was pared by 5 bases and J by 2 bases, with 12 bases of the junction left unmatched. This CDR3 spans 17 amino acids. The CDR3 is CATSVQGGDRDTYEQYF. The DNA of the CDR3 is TGTGCCACCAGTGTTCAGGGGGGGGACAGGGATACCTACGAGCAGTACTTC.

The count of this clone is one. CDR3 in DNA: TGCAGTGCTAGTTGGGGGGGGCATACCTACGAGCAGTACTTC. Its protein product is CSASWGGHTYEQYF. The chain uses TRBV20-1 and TRBJ2-7, with a tentative D call TRBD2 (7 bases). The ends were cut back, 3 bases at V and 2 bases at J, with 14 bases in the middle. This CDR3 has 14 amino acids. Germline CDR1 reads DFQATT; CDR2 reads SNEGSKA (reference sequence).

The chain recombines TRBV13 with TRBJ1-2; possible D gene TRBD1, 5 bases. CDR3 length equals 14 residues. V was cut by 1 base and J by 4 bases, with 10 bases left in between. Germline CDR1 is PRHDT and CDR2 is FYEKMQ (reference sequence). The CDR3 DNA reads TGTGCCAGCAGCTTAGAAGGGGTTCTCTATGGCTACACCTTC. It encodes CASSLEGVLYGYTF.

The chain is built from TRBV5-1 and TRBJ2-3, with D uncertain. This CDR3 spans 12 amino acids. The germline V and J ends were trimmed by 4 bases and 4 bases, with 7 bases remaining between them. CDR1 and CDR2 from the germline V gene are SGHRS and YFSETQ. The CDR3 protein is CASSVASDTQYF. The CDR3 region has the DNA TGCGCCAGCAGCGTTGCTTCAGATACGCAGTATTTT.

V and J are TRBV5-5 and TRBJ2-7; D is ambiguous. CDR3 length: 14 residues. CDR1 SGHKS and CDR2 YYEKEE come from the germline V gene (reference sequence). The ends were cut back, 4 bases at V and 0 bases at J, with 11 bases in the middle. DNA for the CDR3: TGTGCCAGCAGCCCAGGACCGATCTCCTACGAGCAGTACTTC. It yields the protein CASSPGPISYEQYF.

The J gene is TRBJ1-3, the V gene TRBV10-3, with 9 bases identical to TRBD1. The CDR3 sequence is 15 residues long. V gave up 8 bases and J gave up 4 bases; unmatched junction bases: 9. CDR1 and CDR2 (germline): ENHRY, SYGVKD. The CDR3 protein is CAIATGGQPGNTIYF. In DNA form, the CDR3 reads TGTGCCATCGCGACAGGGGGACAACCCGGAAACACCATATATTTT.

V usage is TRBV27 and J usage is TRBJ1-1; D uncertain. The V end lost 6 bases, the J end lost 1 base, and 9 bases lay between the germline ends. The CDR3 runs to 13 residues. CDR1 and CDR2 from the germline V gene are MNHEY and SMNVEV (reference sequence). The CDR3 spells CASSAVGNTEAFF. For the CDR3, the DNA is TGTGCCAGCAGCGCAGTGGGGAACACTGAAGCTTTCTTT.